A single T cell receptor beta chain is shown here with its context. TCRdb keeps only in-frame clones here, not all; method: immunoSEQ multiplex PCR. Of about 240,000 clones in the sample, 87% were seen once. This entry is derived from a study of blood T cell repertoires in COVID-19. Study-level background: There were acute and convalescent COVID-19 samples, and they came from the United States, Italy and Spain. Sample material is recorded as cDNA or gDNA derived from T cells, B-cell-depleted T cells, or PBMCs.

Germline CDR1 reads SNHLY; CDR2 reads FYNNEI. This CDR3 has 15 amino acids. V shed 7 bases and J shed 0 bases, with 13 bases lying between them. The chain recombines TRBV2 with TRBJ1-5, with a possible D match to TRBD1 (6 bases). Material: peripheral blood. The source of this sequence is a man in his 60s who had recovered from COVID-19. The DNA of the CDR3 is TGTGCCAGCACGGGGGGCAGCTATAGCAATCAGCCCCAGCATTTT. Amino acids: CASTGGSYSNQPQHF.